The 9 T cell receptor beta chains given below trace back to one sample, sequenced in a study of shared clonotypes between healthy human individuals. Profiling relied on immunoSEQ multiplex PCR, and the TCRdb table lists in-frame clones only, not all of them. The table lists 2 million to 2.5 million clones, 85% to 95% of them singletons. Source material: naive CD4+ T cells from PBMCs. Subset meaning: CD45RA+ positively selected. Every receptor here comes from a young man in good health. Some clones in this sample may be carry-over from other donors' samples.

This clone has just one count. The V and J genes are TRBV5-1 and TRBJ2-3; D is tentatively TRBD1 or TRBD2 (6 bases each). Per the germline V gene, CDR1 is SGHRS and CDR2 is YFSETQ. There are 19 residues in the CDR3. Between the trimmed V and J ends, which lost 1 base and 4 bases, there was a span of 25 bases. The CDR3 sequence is CASSLRGVRTSIRADTQYF. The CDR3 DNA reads TGCGCCAGCAGCTTGAGGGGGGTCAGGACATCGATTCGCGCAGATACGCAGTATTTT.

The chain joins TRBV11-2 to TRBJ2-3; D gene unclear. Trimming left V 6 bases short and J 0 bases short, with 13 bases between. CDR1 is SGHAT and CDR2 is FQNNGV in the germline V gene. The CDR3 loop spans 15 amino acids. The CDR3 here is CASSLLLASTDTQYF. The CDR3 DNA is TGTGCCAGCAGTCTTTTACTGGCTAGCACAGATACGCAGTATTTT.

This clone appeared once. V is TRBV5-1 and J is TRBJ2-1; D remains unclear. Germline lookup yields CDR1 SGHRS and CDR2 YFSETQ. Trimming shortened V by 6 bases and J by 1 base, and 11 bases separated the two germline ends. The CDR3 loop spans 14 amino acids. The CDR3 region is CASKAQDSYNEQFF. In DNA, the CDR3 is TGCGCCAGCAAAGCCCAGGATTCCTACAATGAGCAGTTCTTC.

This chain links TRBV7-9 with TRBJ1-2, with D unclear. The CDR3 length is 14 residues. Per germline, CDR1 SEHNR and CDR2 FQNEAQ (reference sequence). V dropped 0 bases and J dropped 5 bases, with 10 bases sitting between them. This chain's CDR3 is CASSLAFNSYGYTF. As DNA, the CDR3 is TGTGCCAGCAGCTTAGCCTTTAATTCGTATGGCTACACCTTC. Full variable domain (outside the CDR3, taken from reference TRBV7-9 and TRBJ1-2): DTGVSQNPRHKITKRGQNVTFRCDPISEHNRLYWYRQTLGQGPEFLTYFQNEAQLEKSRLLSDRFSAERPKGSFSTLEIQRTEQGDSAMYLCASSLAFNSYGYTFGSGTRLTVV.

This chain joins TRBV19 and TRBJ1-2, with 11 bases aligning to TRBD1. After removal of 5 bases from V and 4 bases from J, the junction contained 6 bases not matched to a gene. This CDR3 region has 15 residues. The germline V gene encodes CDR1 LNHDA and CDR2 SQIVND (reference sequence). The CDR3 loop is CASSWDRGNSYGYTF. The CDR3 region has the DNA TGTGCCAGTAGTTGGGACAGGGGGAACTCCTATGGCTACACCTTC.

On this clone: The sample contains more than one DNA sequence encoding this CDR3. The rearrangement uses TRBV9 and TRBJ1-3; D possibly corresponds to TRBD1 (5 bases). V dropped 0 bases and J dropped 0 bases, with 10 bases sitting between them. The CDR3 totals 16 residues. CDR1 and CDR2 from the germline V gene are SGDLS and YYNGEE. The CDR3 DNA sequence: TGTGCCAGCAGCGTAGGAGGGGCCCTCTCTGGAAACACCATATATTTT. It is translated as CASSVGGALSGNTIYF.

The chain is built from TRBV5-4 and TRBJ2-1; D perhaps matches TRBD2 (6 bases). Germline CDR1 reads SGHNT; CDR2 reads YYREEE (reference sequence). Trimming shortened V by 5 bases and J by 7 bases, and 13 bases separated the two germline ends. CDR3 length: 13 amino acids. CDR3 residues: CASSFDRGNEQFF. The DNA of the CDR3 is TGTGCCAGCAGTTTCGACCGGGGGAATGAGCAGTTCTTC.

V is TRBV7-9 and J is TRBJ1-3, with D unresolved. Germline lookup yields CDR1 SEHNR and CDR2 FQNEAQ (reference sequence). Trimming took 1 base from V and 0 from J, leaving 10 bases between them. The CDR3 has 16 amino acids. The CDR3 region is CASSLDSGDSGNTIYF. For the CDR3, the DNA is TGTGCCAGCAGCTTAGACTCGGGTGACTCTGGAAACACCATATATTTT. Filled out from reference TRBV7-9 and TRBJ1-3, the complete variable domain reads DTGVSQNPRHKITKRGQNVTFRCDPISEHNRLYWYRQTLGQGPEFLTYFQNEAQLEKSRLLSDRFSAERPKGSFSTLEIQRTEQGDSAMYLCASSLDSGDSGNTIYFGEGSWLTVV.

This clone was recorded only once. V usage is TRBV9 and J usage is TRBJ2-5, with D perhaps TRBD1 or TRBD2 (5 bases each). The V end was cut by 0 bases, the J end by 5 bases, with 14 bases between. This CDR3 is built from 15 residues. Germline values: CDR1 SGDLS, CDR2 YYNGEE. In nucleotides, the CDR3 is TGTGCCAGCAGCGTAGTGAGTTCTGAGGGGGAGACCCAGTACTTC. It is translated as CASSVVSSEGETQYF.